The T cell receptor (beta chain) under discussion was sequenced for a study of blood T cell repertoires in COVID-19. Across the study: The United States, Italy and Spain supplied acute and convalescent COVID-19 samples. Sample material is recorded as cDNA or gDNA derived from T cells, B-cell-depleted T cells, or PBMCs.

The V and J ends lost 8 bases and 4 bases, in that order; junction bases with no gene match: 8. The CDR3 has 14 residues. Per germline, CDR1 SNHLY and CDR2 FYNNEI. This clone was seen a single time. Source study methods: Amplified reference gene primers provided the basis for estimating nucleated cell counts. Profiled with immunoSEQ multiplex PCR; TCRdb holds only in-frame clones, not every one. V and J calls and clone size are copied from that table; D and trimming were computed from the DNA. Among some 100,000 clones listed, about 91% were seen once. The clonotype was recovered from a woman between 70 and 85 years old with acute or convalescent COVID-19. V and J are TRBV2 and TRBJ2-3; 8 nucleotides agree with TRBD1. Sequencing was performed on peripheral blood. This CDR3 is CASGTGVLADTQYF. The DNA for the CDR3 is TGTGCCAGCGGGACAGGAGTTCTGGCAGATACGCAGTATTTT.